This T cell receptor beta chain was sequenced for a study of neurological immune-mediated disorders. Study-wide results and caveats: CDR3 amino acid sequences found in expanded clones were never shared across subjects, suggesting private repertoires in all groups.

In this sample, this clonotype turned up many times. The antigen is not known. Each CDR3 protein is one row after TCRdb ran MiXCR on the 5' RACE reads. The top ten clones hold about 20% of a sample with about 22,000 distinct CDR3 sequences, roughly a tenth of them seen once. Stored at -80 C, 2 million PBMCs were the source of the unsorted libraries. This CDR3 spans 15 amino acids. V was pared by 6 bases and J by 1 base, with 10 bases of the junction left unmatched. Germline values: CDR1 DFQATT, CDR2 SNEGSKA (reference sequence). This receptor was taken from a woman aged 60-75 years with HTLV-1-associated myelopathy (HAM/TSP). The rearrangement uses TRBV20-1 and TRBJ2-5, with 8 bases aligning to TRBD1. The sequenced sample consisted of PBMCs. CDR3 bases: TGCAGTGCGGAAGGACCAGGGGGCCGCCAAGAGACCCAGTACTTC. Its protein is CSAEGPGGRQETQYF.